This T cell receptor beta chain was documented in a study of T cell changes during pregnancy in multiple sclerosis. This clone was observed a single time. With 4 bases clipped from V and 0 bases from J, the junction kept 7 bases outside the gene matches. This CDR3 contains 17 residues. Profiling relied on immunoSEQ multiplex PCR, and the TCRdb table lists in-frame clones only, not all of them. This repertoire shows approximately 65,000 clones, around 91% found once; its top ten account for approximately 1.5%. The gene calls are TRBV23-1 and TRBJ2-2; 8 bases map to TRBD1. TRBV23-1 is assigned to the ORF class and has an uncertain function. The starting material was peripheral blood, obtained in the third trimester of pregnancy. The sequence was obtained from a female donor in good health, enrolled as a control in a pregnancy study. CDR3 amino acids: CASSPGRQGPNTGELFF. The CDR3 bases are TGCGCCAGCAGTCCGGGGCGACAGGGGCCGAACACCGGGGAGCTGTTTTTT.